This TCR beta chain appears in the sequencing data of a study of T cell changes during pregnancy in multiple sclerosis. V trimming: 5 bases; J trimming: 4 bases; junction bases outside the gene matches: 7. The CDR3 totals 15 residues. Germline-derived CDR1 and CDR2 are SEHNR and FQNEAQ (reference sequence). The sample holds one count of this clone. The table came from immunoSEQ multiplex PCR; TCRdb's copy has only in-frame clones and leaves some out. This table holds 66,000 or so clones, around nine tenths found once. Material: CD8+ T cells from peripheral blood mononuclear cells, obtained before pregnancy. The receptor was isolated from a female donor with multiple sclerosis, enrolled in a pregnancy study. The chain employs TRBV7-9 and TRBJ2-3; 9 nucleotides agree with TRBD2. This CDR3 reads CASSIPGLASDTQYF. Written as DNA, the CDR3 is TGTGCCAGCAGCATACCGGGACTAGCTTCAGATACGCAGTATTTT.